What follows are 30 T cell receptor beta chains derived from one specimen sequenced in a study of cytomegalovirus exposure and HLA in healthy donors. Vbeta (60) and Jbeta (13) primers were used in the PCR. Data came from immunoSEQ multiplex PCR; TCRdb stores just in-frame clones and leaves some out. Of approximately 150,000 clones in the sample, approximately 80% were seen once. The sequenced material came from PBMCs. The source is a woman aged 45-60 years in good health and CMV-seronegative.

V usage is TRBV28 and J usage is TRBJ2-3; D gene ambiguous. Germline loops: CDR1 MDHEN, CDR2 SYDVKM. The V and J ends lost 10 bases and 3 bases respectively, with 11 bases between them. This CDR3 comprises 12 residues. This CDR3 is CATHFGTDTQYF. Here the CDR3 DNA reads TGTGCCACCCATTTCGGGACAGATACGCAGTATTTT.

As DNA, the CDR3 is TGTGCCAGCAGCCCCGGACTAGCGGGGGGGTTCACAGATACGCAGTATTTT. It translates to CASSPGLAGGFTDTQYF. The chain has TRBV11-2 and TRBJ2-3, with TRBD2 matching over 15 bases. The V segment lost 5 bases and the J segment 2 bases; nucleotides outside the gene matches: 5. The CDR3 totals 17 residues. Germline values: CDR1 SGHAT, CDR2 FQNNGV. Together with reference TRBV11-2 and TRBJ2-3, the CDR3 gives the full variable domain: EAGVAQSPRYKIIEKRQSVAFWCNPISGHATLYWYQQILGQGPKLLIQFQNNGVVDDSQLPKDRFSAERLKGVDSTLKIQPAKLEDSAVYLCASSPGLAGGFTDTQYFGPGTRLTVL.

The chain uses TRBV6-5 and TRBJ2-2; TRBD2 agrees at 12 bases. The germline CDR1 and CDR2 sequences are MNHEY and SVGAGI. V trimming: 8 bases; J trimming: 7 bases; junction bases outside the gene matches: 5. The CDR3 runs 14 residues. CDR3 residues: CASRTSGMLGELFF. The CDR3 DNA is TGTGCCAGCCGGACTAGCGGGATGCTCGGGGAGCTGTTTTTT.

This chain links TRBV5-1 with TRBJ2-3, with TRBD1 matching 8 bases. Germline V CDR1 and CDR2: SGHRS, YFSETQ. V trimming: 1 base; J trimming: 1 base; junction bases outside the gene matches: 2. The CDR3 has 15 amino acids. This CDR3 is CASSLQTGGTDTQYF. The DNA of the CDR3 is TGCGCCAGCAGCTTGCAGACAGGGGGCACAGATACGCAGTATTTT.

This rearrangement joins TRBV10-3 to TRBJ2-3, with 12 bases fitting TRBD2. Germline loops: CDR1 ENHRY, CDR2 SYGVKD. V lost 3 bases, J lost 2 bases, and 6 bases stayed unmatched. This CDR3 comprises 17 residues. CDR3 residues: CAISDLAGGGPTDTQYF. Written as DNA, the CDR3 is TGTGCCATCAGTGACCTAGCGGGGGGGGGCCCCACAGATACGCAGTATTTT.

The chain has TRBV9 and TRBJ2-1; the D gene is possibly TRBD2 (5 bases). The CDR3 has 18 residues. Trimming pared 0 bases from V and 3 bases from J, leaving 19 bases between. The germline V gene encodes CDR1 SGDLS and CDR2 YYNGEE. The CDR3 spells CASSVAGLETYNYNEQFF. The CDR3 DNA reads as TGTGCCAGCAGCGTAGCCGGACTGGAAACCTATAACTACAATGAGCAGTTCTTC. Drawing the rest from reference TRBV9 and TRBJ2-1, the complete variable domain is DSGVTQTPKHLITATGQRVTLRCSPRSGDLSVYWYQQSLDQGLQFLIQYYNGEERAKGNILERFSAQQFPDLHSELNLSSLELGDSALYFCASSVAGLETYNYNEQFFGPGTRLTVL.

The sample holds a few counts of this clone. J is TRBJ2-3 and V is TRBV6-6; the D gene is possibly TRBD2 (5 bases). CDR1 is MNHNY, CDR2 SVGAGI, per germline (reference sequence). V was clipped by 7 bases and J by 3 bases, with 14 bases between them. The CDR3 is made up of 14 amino acids. CDR3 in amino acids: CASNGAVETDTQYF. The DNA for the CDR3 is TGTGCCAGCAACGGAGCGGTCGAGACAGATACGCAGTATTTT.

This clone was seen only a few times. The chain recombines TRBV4-2 with TRBJ2-3; weak D call: TRBD2 (5 bases). Germline loops: CDR1 LGHNA, CDR2 YNFKEQ. V shed 6 bases and J shed 2 bases, with 15 bases lying between them. This CDR3 is 15 amino acids long. In DNA, the CDR3 is TGTGCCAGCAGAGCCGGGGAAGCATCCACAGATACGCAGTATTTT. Translated, it gives CASRAGEASTDTQYF.

The chain combines TRBV18 with TRBJ2-1; the D gene is possibly TRBD1 (7 bases). This CDR3 region has 15 residues. CDR1 is KGHSH and CDR2 is LQKENI in the germline V gene. Trimming took 8 bases from V and 6 from J, leaving 20 bases between them. The CDR3 sequence: CASRTTGTSLNEQFF. CDR3 nucleotides: TGTGCCAGCAGAACGACAGGGACTTCCCTCAATGAGCAGTTCTTC.

The rearrangement links TRBV29-1 to TRBJ2-1; 8 bases fit TRBD1. The CDR3 runs to 16 residues. In germline, CDR1 is SQVTM, CDR2 ANQGSEA. V lost 3 bases, J lost 4 bases, and 11 bases stayed unmatched. CDR3 amino acids: CSVEGSGTGHYNEQFF. The CDR3 nucleotides are TGCAGCGTTGAGGGGTCCGGGACAGGACATTACAATGAGCAGTTCTTC.

The chain combines TRBV27 with TRBJ1-2; the D gene is possibly TRBD1 (5 bases). This CDR3 has 13 amino acids. V dropped 7 bases and J dropped 8 bases, with 17 bases sitting between them. The V gene's germline CDR1 is MNHEY and CDR2 SMNVEV (reference sequence). The chain's CDR3 is CASTDGQFSGYTF. The CDR3 DNA is TGTGCCAGCACCGACGGACAATTTAGCGGCTACACCTTC.

The V call is TRBV21-1, the J call TRBJ1-5; the table assigns TRBD1, which was not confirmed against the DNA. TRBV21-1 is classified as a pseudogene. There are 14 residues in the CDR3. CDR3 DNA sequence: TGTGCCAGCGGACCCCGGGACAGGGATCAGCCCCAGCATTTT. Amino acid sequence: CASGPRDRDQPQHF.

This clone has a single count. The V and J genes are TRBV19 and TRBJ2-3, with D uncertain. V was clipped by 5 bases and J by 2 bases, with 11 bases between them. The CDR3 has 14 amino acids. Germline lookup yields CDR1 LNHDA and CDR2 SQIVND (reference sequence). In DNA, the CDR3 is TGTGCCAGTAGTCCACTGATAGTCACAGATACGCAGTATTTT. It specifies CASSPLIVTDTQYF.

The chain is built from TRBV28 and TRBJ2-7; D is perhaps TRBD1 (6 bases). V shed 5 bases and J shed 2 bases, with 10 bases lying between them. CDR3 length: 13 amino acids. Germline-derived CDR1 and CDR2 are MDHEN and SYDVKM. The CDR3 region is CASSTGQTYEQYF. CDR3 DNA: TGTGCCAGCAGTACGGGACAAACCTACGAGCAGTACTTC.

The chain is built from TRBV2 and TRBJ2-7; D possibly corresponds to TRBD1 (5 bases). CDR1 is SNHLY and CDR2 is FYNNEI in the germline V gene. Trimming took off 2 bases at V and 5 bases at J, with 16 bases between the two ends. The CDR3 sequence is 15 residues long. This CDR3 reads CASSEWKGRSDEQYF. In DNA, the CDR3 is TGTGCCAGCAGTGAATGGAAGGGGCGAAGTGACGAGCAGTACTTC.

A note on this clone: Germline is not matched at one junction end, which may reflect a read error. The gene calls are TRBV7-7 and TRBJ2-3; perhaps TRBD1 as D (5 bases). Germline V gene lookup returns CDR1 SSHAT and CDR2 FNYEAQ (reference sequence). The CDR3 length is 15 residues. The CDR3 is CASSPDSLPTDTQYF. The DNA for the CDR3 is TGTGCTAGCAGCCCCGACAGTTTACCCACAGATACGCAGTATTTT.

The chain links TRBV7-6 to TRBJ1-4; 10 nucleotides agree with TRBD1. The junction had 0 bases not matched to a gene; V was cut back by 1 base and J by 1 base. CDR1 SGHVS and CDR2 FNYEAQ come from the germline V gene. This CDR3 is built from 16 residues. This CDR3 is CASSLGDRGTNEKLFF. As DNA, the CDR3 is TGTGCCAGCAGCTTAGGGGACAGGGGAACTAATGAAAAACTGTTTTTT.

This chain uses TRBV10-2 with TRBJ1-2; D unresolved. This CDR3 contains 14 residues. Germline V gives CDR1 WSHSY, CDR2 SAAADI. The V end lost 4 bases, the J end lost 3 bases, and 12 bases lay between the germline ends. The CDR3 reads CASSARSDYYGYTF. In DNA form, the CDR3 reads TGCGCCAGCAGTGCGCGGTCAGATTACTATGGCTACACCTTC.

The chain is built from TRBV5-8 and TRBJ2-5; no clear D gene. The V end lost 3 bases, the J end lost 5 bases, and 11 bases lay between the germline ends. This CDR3 contains 13 residues. CDR1 is SGHTS, CDR2 YDEGEE, per germline. The CDR3 DNA sequence: TGTGCCAGCAGCTGGTTGGCTTCGGAGACCCAGTACTTC. Translating it yields CASSWLASETQYF.

This clone was counted only a few times. The chain has TRBV5-8 and TRBJ1-2; TRBD1 agrees at 9 bases. The CDR3 extends over 15 amino acids. Germline V gene lookup returns CDR1 SGHTS and CDR2 YDEGEE. The ends lost 6 bases at V and 6 bases at J; junction bases unmatched: 12. This chain's CDR3 is CASIPAGTGTNGYTF. The CDR3 DNA follows: TGTGCCAGCATCCCCGCCGGGACAGGGACCAATGGCTACACCTTC.

The genes are TRBV6-5 and TRBJ2-5; perhaps TRBD2 as D (6 bases). CDR1 MNHEY and CDR2 SVGAGI come from the germline V gene. The CDR3 extends over 14 amino acids. V gave up 8 bases and J gave up 3 bases, with 16 bases separating them. As DNA, the CDR3 is TGTGCCAGCCGCAGGGCGGGGTACGAAGAGACCCAGTACTTC. It encodes CASRRAGYEETQYF.

Only one count was recorded for this clone. The chain is built from TRBV4-3 and TRBJ2-1, with D perhaps matching TRBD1 (6 bases). Germline V lookup: CDR1 LGHNA, CDR2 YSLEER. V lost 0 bases and J lost 0, with 9 bases in between. This CDR3 has 16 residues. This CDR3 is CASSQDWTVSYNEQFF. CDR3 DNA: TGCGCCAGCAGCCAAGACTGGACAGTCTCCTACAATGAGCAGTTCTTC.

The chain links TRBV7-6 to TRBJ1-1, with D perhaps matching TRBD1 (5 bases). This CDR3 has 15 amino acids. Germline V gene data show CDR1 as SGHVS and CDR2 as FNYEAQ. The V and J ends lost 2 bases and 2 bases respectively, with 12 bases between them. The CDR3 DNA follows: TGTGCCAGCAGCTTACGGGCCGACAGTAACACTGAAGCTTTCTTT. Translating gives CASSLRADSNTEAFF.

DNA for the CDR3: TGTGCCAGCAGCGTAGATACTAGCGGGAGAAGGATCGGGGAGCTGTTTTTT. Translating gives CASSVDTSGRRIGELFF. The rearrangement uses TRBV9 and TRBJ2-2; TRBD2 matches at 11 bases. Trimming cost V 0 bases and J 7 bases; bases outside gene matches: 8. Germline V gives CDR1 SGDLS, CDR2 YYNGEE. The CDR3 contains 17 residues. Supplemented by reference TRBV9 and TRBJ2-2, the full variable domain reads DSGVTQTPKHLITATGQRVTLRCSPRSGDLSVYWYQQSLDQGLQFLIQYYNGEERAKGNILERFSAQQFPDLHSELNLSSLELGDSALYFCASSVDTSGRRIGELFFGEGSRLTVL.

This clone was detected only once. V and J are TRBV10-3 and TRBJ2-5; D unclear. CDR1 and CDR2 (germline): ENHRY, SYGVKD. The CDR3 is made up of 12 amino acids. V was clipped by 10 bases and J by 1 base, with 10 bases between them. The CDR3 loop reads CASQVPQETQYF. The CDR3 DNA sequence: TGTGCCAGCCAGGTACCCCAAGAGACCCAGTACTTC.

Comments on this clone: This sample also contains other DNA sequences that code for the same CDR3. V gene TRBV9 combines with J gene TRBJ2-1, with D possibly TRBD2 on 6 matching bases. V was pared by 0 bases and J by 8 bases, with 21 bases between. CDR3 length equals 17 residues. Germline loops: CDR1 SGDLS, CDR2 YYNGEE. CDR3 coding DNA: TGTGCCAGCAGCGTAGATTTCACTTTATGGACTACAGATGAGCAGTTCTTC. The encoded protein is CASSVDFTLWTTDEQFF. Filled out from reference TRBV9 and TRBJ2-1, the complete variable domain reads DSGVTQTPKHLITATGQRVTLRCSPRSGDLSVYWYQQSLDQGLQFLIQYYNGEERAKGNILERFSAQQFPDLHSELNLSSLELGDSALYFCASSVDFTLWTTDEQFFGPGTRLTVL.

The chain is built from TRBV29-1 and TRBJ1-3; D perhaps matches TRBD1 (6 bases). The CDR3 contains 12 residues. Per germline, CDR1 SQVTM and CDR2 ANQGSEA. The V and J ends lost 6 bases and 4 bases respectively, with 10 bases between them. CDR3 sequence (DNA): TGCAGCGTGAGGGGGACGGGAAACACCATATATTTT. Translating gives CSVRGTGNTIYF.

V usage is TRBV28 and J usage is TRBJ2-1; the match to TRBD2 covers 7 bases. The CDR3 has 19 residues. Germline CDR1 is MDHEN and CDR2 is SYDVKM. V dropped 3 bases and J dropped 0; count of bases not matched to a gene: 14. The DNA for the CDR3 is TGTGCCAGCAGTTTCGCTGTCAGTTGGGGGGGGAGCTCCTACAATGAGCAGTTCTTC. Its protein is CASSFAVSWGGSSYNEQFF.

V usage is TRBV27 and J usage is TRBJ2-1; 8 bases are shared with TRBD2. Per the germline V gene, CDR1 is MNHEY and CDR2 is SMNVEV (reference sequence). This CDR3 is 16 amino acids long. The ends lost 5 bases at V and 5 bases at J; junction bases unmatched: 11. The CDR3 region is CASSHLVAGRNNEQFF. CDR3 DNA: TGTGCCAGCAGTCACCTCGTAGCGGGAAGGAACAATGAGCAGTTCTTC.

The chain is built from TRBV7-9 and TRBJ2-5, with D possibly TRBD1 on 5 matching bases. The J call may be faulty, since TRBJ2-7 better matches the DNA end. CDR1 and CDR2 from the germline V gene are SEHNR and FQNEAQ (reference sequence). The CDR3 consists of 17 residues. As DNA, the CDR3 is TGTGCCAGCAGCTCCCTCCCGGTGGAAGGGGCGGCCTACGAGCAGTACTTC. Encoded protein: CASSSLPVEGAAYEQYF.